This T cell receptor beta chain was sequenced for a study of blood T cells in healthy people across ages. Sample-barcoded 5' priming and a J-beta primer mix drove a second PCR of roughly 7 to 11 cycles. TCRdb re-called the 5' RACE reads through MiXCR, storing one row per CDR3 protein. The sample includes 800,000 or so distinct CDR3 sequences, around 25% of them seen just once. Per germline, CDR1 ENHRY and CDR2 SYGVKD. The CDR3 spans 15 residues. V was shortened by 4 bases and J by 0 bases, with 10 bases between the two germline ends. This same sample was also part of a study on T cells of mothers and their children.

Sequenced material: blood. The rearrangement joins TRBV10-3 to TRBJ1-5; D gene ambiguous. The sequence was collected from a boy aged 5-17 years in good health. The CDR3 region has the DNA TGTGCCATCAGTGCCGCCGGTGATAGCAATCAGCCCCAGCATTTT. Translation: CAISAAGDSNQPQHF.